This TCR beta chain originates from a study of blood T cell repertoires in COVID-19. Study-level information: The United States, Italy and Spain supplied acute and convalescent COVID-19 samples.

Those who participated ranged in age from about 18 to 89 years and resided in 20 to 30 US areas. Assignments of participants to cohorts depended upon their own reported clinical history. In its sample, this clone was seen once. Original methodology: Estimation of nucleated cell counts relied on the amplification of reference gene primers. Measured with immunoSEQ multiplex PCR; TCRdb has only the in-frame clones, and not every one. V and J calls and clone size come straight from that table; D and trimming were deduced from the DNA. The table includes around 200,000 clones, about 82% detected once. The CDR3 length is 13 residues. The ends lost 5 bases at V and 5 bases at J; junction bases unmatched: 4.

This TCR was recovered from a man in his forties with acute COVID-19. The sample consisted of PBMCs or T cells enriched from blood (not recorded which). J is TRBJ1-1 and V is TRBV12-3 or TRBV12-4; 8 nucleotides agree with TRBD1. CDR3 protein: CASSIDRGTEAFF. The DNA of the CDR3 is TGTGCCAGCAGTATCGACAGGGGAACTGAAGCTTTCTTT.